This TCR beta chain was obtained from a study of blood T cell repertoires in COVID-19. Method: immunoSEQ multiplex PCR; TCRdb's copy keeps in-frame clones and lacks some. The table lists 200,000 to 300,000 clones, about nine tenths of them singletons. This CDR3 has 12 amino acids. The V and J ends lost 6 bases and 7 bases respectively, with 12 bases between them. CDR1 and CDR2 (germline): LNHDA, SQIVND (reference sequence). Material for sequencing was peripheral blood. The receptor was derived from a man aged 60 to 75 who had recovered from COVID-19. The chain is built from TRBV19 and TRBJ1-2; a weak D match, TRBD1 (5 bases). CDR3 region: CASSARDFGYTF. The CDR3 DNA reads TGTGCCAGTAGCGCCAGGGACTTTGGCTACACCTTC.